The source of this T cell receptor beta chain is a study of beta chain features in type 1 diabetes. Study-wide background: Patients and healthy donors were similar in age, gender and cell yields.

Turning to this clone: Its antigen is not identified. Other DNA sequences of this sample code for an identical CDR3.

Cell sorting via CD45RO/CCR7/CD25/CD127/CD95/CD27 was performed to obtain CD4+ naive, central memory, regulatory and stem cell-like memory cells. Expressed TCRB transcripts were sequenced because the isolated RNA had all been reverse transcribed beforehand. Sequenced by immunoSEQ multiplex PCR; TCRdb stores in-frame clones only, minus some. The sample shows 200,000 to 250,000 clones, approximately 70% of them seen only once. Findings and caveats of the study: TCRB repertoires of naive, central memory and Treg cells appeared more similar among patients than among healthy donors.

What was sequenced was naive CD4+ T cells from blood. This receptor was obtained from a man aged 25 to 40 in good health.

CDR3 amino acids: CSARWDEQYF. The CDR3, as DNA: TGCAGTGCTAGGTGGGACGAGCAGTACTTC. V is TRBV20-1 and J is TRBJ2-7; no clear D. Germline V CDR1 and CDR2: DFQATT, SNEGSKA (reference sequence). Trimming pared 3 bases from V and 5 bases from J, leaving 5 bases between. The length of the CDR3 is 10 residues.